A selection of T cell receptor beta chains follows, all from one sample in a study of blood T cell repertoires in COVID-19. Data came from immunoSEQ multiplex PCR; TCRdb stores just in-frame clones and leaves some out. The profile shows roughly 150,000 clones, roughly 86% of them singletons. Sequencing was performed on peripheral blood. The source of these receptors is a woman of 80 years or more with COVID-19, enrolled during active disease. Each CDR3 is given with its conserved first and last residue. A D gene is named only where the DNA matches it firmly. For some rows the clone size is stated as once, few or many, or as a class when expanded; others skip it.

cdr3_length	v_call	d_call	j_call	clone_size	cdr3_aa	cdr3_nt
15	TRBV4-1	NA	TRBJ2-3	NA	CASSQVNRRTDTQYF	TGCGCCAGCAGCCAAGTCAACAGGCGCACAGATACGCAGTATTTT
18	TRBV19	TRBD1	TRBJ1-2	NA	CASSTGQAERYINYGYTF	TGTGCCAGTAGTACGGGACAGGCCGAGCGATATATTAACTATGGCTACACCTTC
13	TRBV14	NA	TRBJ2-7	NA	CASSQVGRGEQYF	TGTGCCAGCAGCCAAGTCGGCAGGGGAGAGCAGTACTTC
14	TRBV10-3	TRBD2	TRBJ2-1	NA	CATRTSGAYNEQFF	TGTGCCACACGGACTAGCGGGGCTTACAATGAGCAGTTCTTC
16	TRBV25-1	TRBD2	TRBJ2-3	NA	CASSEFGRGGPDTQYF	TGTGCCAGCAGTGAGTTTGGGCGGGGGGGCCCAGATACGCAGTATTTT
12	TRBV28	NA	TRBJ1-5	few	CASGLLNQPQHF	TGTGCCAGCGGCCTTTTGAATCAGCCCCAGCATTTT
13	TRBV5-6	NA	TRBJ1-1	NA	CASSWDIGTEAFF	TGTGCCAGCAGCTGGGACATCGGCACTGAAGCTTTCTTT
13	TRBV5-1	NA	TRBJ2-7	NA	CASSRDSGNEQYF	TGCGCCAGCAGCAGGGACTCCGGGAACGAGCAGTACTTC
14	TRBV18	NA	TRBJ2-3	NA	CASSPLGGPDTQYF	TGTGCCAGCTCACCTCTTGGAGGACCAGATACGCAGTATTTT
15	TRBV7-8	NA	TRBJ1-1	NA	CASSRGGGVSTEAFF	TGTGCCAGCAGCCGTGGCGGGGGGGTTAGCACTGAAGCTTTCTTT
17	TRBV7-3	TRBD2	TRBJ2-1	NA	CASSLVGTSGVGNEQFF	TGTGCCAGCAGCTTAGTCGGGACTAGCGGCGTTGGCAATGAGCAGTTCTTC
14	TRBV7-8	TRBD2	TRBJ2-5	NA	CASSKGLAQETQYF	TGTGCCAGCAGCAAGGGACTAGCCCAAGAGACCCAGTACTTC
14	TRBV18	TRBD1	TRBJ1-2	NA	CASSPGTGRYGYTF	TGTGCCAGCTCTCCCGGGACAGGGAGATATGGCTACACCTTC
15	TRBV7-2	TRBD2	TRBJ2-7	NA	CASSSPGGGDYEQYF	TGTGCCAGCAGCTCCCCCGGCGGGGGGGACTACGAGCAGTACTTC
13	TRBV6-2/TRBV6-3	TRBD1	TRBJ2-5	NA	CASSPQGIGTQYF	TGTGCCAGCAGTCCACAGGGGATCGGGACCCAGTACTTC
14	TRBV18	NA	TRBJ2-1	NA	CASSPLADTGEQFF	TGTGCCAGCTCACCACTAGCGGACACGGGTGAGCAGTTCTTC
15	TRBV19	TRBD1	TRBJ2-2	NA	CASTNRQGNTGELFF	TGTGCCAGTACTAATCGACAGGGGAACACCGGGGAGCTGTTTTTT
13	TRBV12-3/TRBV12-4	NA	TRBJ1-1	few	CASSFNRVSEAFF	TGTGCCAGCAGTTTTAACAGGGTTTCTGAAGCTTTCTTT
16	TRBV29-1	TRBD2	TRBJ2-1	NA	CSVEEGGTSAHNEQFF	TGCAGCGTTGAAGAGGGGGGGACTAGCGCCCACAATGAGCAGTTCTTC
14	TRBV6-5	NA	TRBJ2-1	NA	CASTGSYSYNEQFF	TGTGCCAGCACCGGGTCTTACTCCTACAATGAGCAGTTCTTC
14	TRBV18	NA	TRBJ1-1	NA	CASSPPYRVTEAFF	TGTGCCAGCTCACCACCCTACAGGGTCACTGAAGCTTTCTTT
16	TRBV2	TRBD2	TRBJ2-2	NA	CASKGLAGGYTGELFF	TGTGCCAGCAAGGGACTAGCGGGGGGTTACACCGGGGAGCTGTTTTTT
17	TRBV7-9	TRBD2	TRBJ2-2	NA	CASSPPGMAGVTGELFF	TGTGCCAGCAGCCCCCCGGGGATGGCGGGAGTCACCGGGGAGCTGTTTTTT